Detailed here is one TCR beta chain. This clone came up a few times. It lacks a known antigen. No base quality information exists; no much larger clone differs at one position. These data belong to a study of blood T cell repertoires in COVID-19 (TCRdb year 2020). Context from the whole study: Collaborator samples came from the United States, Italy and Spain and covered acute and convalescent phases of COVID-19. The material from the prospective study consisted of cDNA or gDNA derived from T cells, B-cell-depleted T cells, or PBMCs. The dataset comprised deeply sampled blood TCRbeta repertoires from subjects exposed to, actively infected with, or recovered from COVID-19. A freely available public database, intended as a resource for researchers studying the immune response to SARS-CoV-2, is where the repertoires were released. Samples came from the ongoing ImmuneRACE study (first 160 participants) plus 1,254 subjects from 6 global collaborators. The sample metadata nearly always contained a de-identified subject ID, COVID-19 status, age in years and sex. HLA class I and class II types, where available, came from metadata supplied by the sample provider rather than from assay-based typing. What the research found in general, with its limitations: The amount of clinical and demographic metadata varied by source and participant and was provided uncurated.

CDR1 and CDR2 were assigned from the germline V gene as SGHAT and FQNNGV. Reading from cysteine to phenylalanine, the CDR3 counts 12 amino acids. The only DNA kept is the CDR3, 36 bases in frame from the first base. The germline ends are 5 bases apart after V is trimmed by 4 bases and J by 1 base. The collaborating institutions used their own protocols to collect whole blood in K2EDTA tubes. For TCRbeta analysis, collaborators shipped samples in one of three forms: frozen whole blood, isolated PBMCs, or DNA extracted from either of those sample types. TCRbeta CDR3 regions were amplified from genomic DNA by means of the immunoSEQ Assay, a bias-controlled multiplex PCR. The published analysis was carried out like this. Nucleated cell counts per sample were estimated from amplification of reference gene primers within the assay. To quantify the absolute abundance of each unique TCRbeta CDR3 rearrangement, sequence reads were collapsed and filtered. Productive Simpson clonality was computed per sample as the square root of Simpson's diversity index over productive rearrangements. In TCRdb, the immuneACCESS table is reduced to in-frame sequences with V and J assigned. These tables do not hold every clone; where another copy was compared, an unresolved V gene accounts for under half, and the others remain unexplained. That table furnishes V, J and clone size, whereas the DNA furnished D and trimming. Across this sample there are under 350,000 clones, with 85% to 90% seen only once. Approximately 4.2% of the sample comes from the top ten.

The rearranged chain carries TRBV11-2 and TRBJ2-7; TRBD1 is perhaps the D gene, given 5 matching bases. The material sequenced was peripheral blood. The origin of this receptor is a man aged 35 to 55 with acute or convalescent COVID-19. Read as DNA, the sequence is TGTGCCAGCAGCTCAGGGTCCTACGAGCAGTACTTC. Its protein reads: CASSSGSYEQYF.